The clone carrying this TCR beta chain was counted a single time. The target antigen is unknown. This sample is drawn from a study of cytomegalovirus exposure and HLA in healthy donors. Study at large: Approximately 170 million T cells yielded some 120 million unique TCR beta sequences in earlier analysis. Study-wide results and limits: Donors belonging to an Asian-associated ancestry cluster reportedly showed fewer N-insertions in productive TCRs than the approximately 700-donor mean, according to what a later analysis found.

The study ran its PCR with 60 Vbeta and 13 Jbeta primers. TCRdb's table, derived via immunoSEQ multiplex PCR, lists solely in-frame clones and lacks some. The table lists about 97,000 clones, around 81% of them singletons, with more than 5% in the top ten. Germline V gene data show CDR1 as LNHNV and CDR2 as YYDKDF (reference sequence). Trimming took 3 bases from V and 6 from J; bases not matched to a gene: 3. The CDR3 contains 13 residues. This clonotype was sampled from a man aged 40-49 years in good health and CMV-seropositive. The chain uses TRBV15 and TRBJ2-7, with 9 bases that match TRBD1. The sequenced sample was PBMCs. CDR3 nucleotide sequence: TGTGCCACCAGCAGCTCGGACAGGGGCGAGCAGTACTTC. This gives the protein CATSSSDRGEQYF.